This TCR beta chain is drawn from a study of human T cells and chemical hapten exposure. TCRdb used MiXCR to reprocess the RACE reads, holding one entry per CDR3 protein. Found here are some 380,000 distinct CDR3 sequences, about 4.8% of them singletons; the top ten hold about 2.1%. Time point denoted: patch test 1, 2 weeks after DPC sensitization. The sample's treatment: therapeutic diphenylcyclopropenone sensitization with weekly scalp DPC. Study findings and constraints: Because they had alopecia, donors may respond immunologically unlike healthy people. Expanded TCRs were compared with controls, and the expanded TCRs formed significantly more large CDR3 similarity clusters. Patch test score was positively correlated with the counts of TCRs that had expanded at PT1. TCRs exceeding a frequency of 1 in 1000 stayed unchanged under DPC sensitization.

Many counts were recorded for this clonotype. Its antigen is undetermined. Sample: whole blood, taken in connection with sensitization to the hapten diphenylcyclopropenone (DPC). The TCR comes from a woman aged 45-65 years with alopecia areata. Some clones in this sample may be carry-over from other donors' samples.

The chain's CDR3 is CASSQGRTSGRWEQYF. CDR3 DNA: TGTGCCAGCAGCCAAGGAAGGACTAGCGGGAGATGGGAGCAGTACTTC. The rearrangement links TRBV3-1 to TRBJ2-7; 13 bases agree with TRBD2. CDR1 LGHDT and CDR2 YNNKEL come from the germline V gene (reference sequence). The CDR3 length is 16 residues. Germline trimming cut 1 base from V and 7 bases from J; bases unmatched to any gene: 7.